What follows are 14 T cell receptor beta chains derived from one specimen sequenced in a study of CD8 T cells in Susac syndrome. An amount of RNA that ranged from 0.5 to 1 ug was reverse transcribed with random hexamers. TCRdb reprocessed the immunoSEQ multiplex PCR reads via MiXCR and lists one record per CDR3 protein. The top ten hold more than 0.09% of the sample, which has approximately 200,000 distinct CDR3 sequences, 95% seen once. Sequencing was carried out using CD4+ T cells from PBMCs. The receptors were gathered from a human donor with multiple sclerosis.

V and J are TRBV4-3 and TRBJ2-3; 11 nucleotides line up with TRBD2. The germline CDR1 and CDR2 sequences are LGHNA and YSLEER. The CDR3 loop spans 16 amino acids. The J segment lost 5 bases and the V segment lost 6 bases, leaving 10 bases of the junction unmatched. The CDR3 sequence is CASRGRLAGPEDTQYF. CDR3 DNA sequence: TGCGCCAGCAGGGGAAGACTAGCGGGGCCCGAAGATACGCAGTATTTT.

This clonotype was detected once. The genes are TRBV29-1 and TRBJ1-2; D gene uncertain. V was clipped by 3 bases and J by 8 bases, with 7 bases between them. This CDR3 spans 10 amino acids. Looked up from germline, CDR1 is SQVTM and CDR2 is ANQGSEA. CDR3 coding DNA: TGCAGCGTTGACCGGCAAGGCTACACCTTC. Translation: CSVDRQGYTF.

CDR3 residues: CASSLASAPTIWNEQFF. CDR3 bases: TGTGCCAGCAGCTTAGCTTCAGCGCCAACTATCTGGAATGAGCAGTTCTTC. The rearrangement uses TRBV7-6 and TRBJ2-1; D gene ambiguous. V lost 0 bases, J lost 7 bases, and 19 bases lay in between. Germline CDR1 reads SGHVS; CDR2 reads FNYEAQ. The CDR3 covers 17 residues.

This clonotype was counted once. CDR3 sequence reads: CASSWTSGGATDTQYF. The CDR3 DNA is TGTGCCAGCAGCTGGACTAGCGGGGGGGCCACAGATACGCAGTATTTT. This rearrangement joins TRBV7-6 to TRBJ2-3, with TRBD2 matching over 15 bases. The junction had 1 base not matched to a gene; V was cut back by 4 bases and J by 2 bases. Per the germline V gene, CDR1 is SGHVS and CDR2 is FNYEAQ. The CDR3 covers 16 residues.

The V call is TRBV29-1, the J call TRBJ2-7; D unclear. The germline CDR1 and CDR2 sequences are SQVTM and ANQGSEA. This CDR3 is 13 amino acids long. The ends were cut back, 4 bases at V and 6 bases at J, with 16 bases in the middle. The CDR3 sequence: CSVGFSVVAEQYF. The CDR3 region has the DNA TGCAGCGTTGGTTTCTCAGTTGTAGCCGAGCAGTACTTC.

This rearrangement joins TRBV3-1 to TRBJ2-7; perhaps TRBD2 as D (6 bases). The length of the CDR3 is 14 residues. The V end was cut by 2 bases, the J end by 2 bases, with 10 bases between. From germline, CDR1 is LGHDT and CDR2 YNNKEL (reference sequence). CDR3 in amino acids: CASSQSGGTYEQYF. CDR3 sequence (DNA): TGTGCCAGCAGCCAATCCGGGGGAACCTACGAGCAGTACTTC.

The chain is built from TRBV27 and TRBJ2-6; no firm D call. Trimming stripped 7 bases from V and 0 bases from J, with 10 bases between. This CDR3 is built from 15 residues. CDR1 and CDR2 from the germline V gene are MNHEY and SMNVEV (reference sequence). CDR3 DNA sequence: TGTGCCAGCATGTCAGGTGGCTCTGGGGCCAACGTCCTGACTTTC. This gives the protein CASMSGGSGANVLTF.

The chain uses TRBV13 and TRBJ2-1; no firm D call. The germline CDR1 and CDR2 sequences are PRHDT and FYEKMQ (reference sequence). The CDR3 runs to 12 residues. V was clipped by 5 bases and J by 10 bases, with 12 bases between them. The CDR3 DNA follows: TGTGCCAGCAGCCCTCGGAGAGAAGAGCAGTTCTTC. Its protein is CASSPRREEQFF.

J is TRBJ2-3 and V is TRBV11-1; TRBD2 might be the D (7 bases). Looked up from germline, CDR1 is SGHAT and CDR2 is FQDESV (reference sequence). V lost 4 bases to trimming and J lost 2 bases, with 13 bases between them. The length of the CDR3 is 15 residues. This CDR3 reads CASSSRAGATDTQYF. The CDR3 DNA is TGTGCCAGCAGCTCCAGGGCGGGGGCCACAGATACGCAGTATTTT. Full variable domain (missing parts from reference TRBV11-1 and TRBJ2-3): EAEVAQSPRYKITEKSQAVAFWCDPISGHATLYWYRQILGQGPELLVQFQDESVVDDSQLPKDRFSAERLKGVDSTLKIQPAELGDSAMYLCASSSRAGATDTQYFGPGTRLTVL.

The chain combines TRBV25-1 with TRBJ2-5; TRBD2 might be the D (5 bases). The germline gives CDR1 MGHDK, CDR2 SYGVNS. The CDR3 is made up of 14 amino acids. V dropped 7 bases and J dropped 5 bases, with 17 bases sitting between them. CDR3 bases: TGTGCCAGCACTGACCCTCGGGGAGACGAGACCCAGTACTTC. It encodes CASTDPRGDETQYF.

This rearrangement joins TRBV7-9 to TRBJ2-5; 7 bases align to TRBD2. Looked up from germline, CDR1 is SEHNR and CDR2 is FQNEAQ (reference sequence). V shed 7 bases, J shed 5 bases, and the junction held 1 base outside the gene matches. The CDR3 totals 11 residues. This chain's CDR3 is CASTAGETQYF. In DNA form, the CDR3 reads TGTGCCAGCACAGCGGGGGAGACCCAGTACTTC.

The rearrangement joins TRBV20-1 to TRBJ2-3; TRBD1 agrees at 8 bases. Germline V CDR1 and CDR2: DFQATT, SNEGSKA (reference sequence). This CDR3 is 17 amino acids long. J was trimmed by 1 base and V by 0 bases; bases with no gene match: 9. The CDR3 loop reads CSARDPQGAVGTDTQYF. Written as DNA, the CDR3 is TGCAGTGCTAGAGACCCGCAGGGGGCGGTGGGCACAGATACGCAGTATTTT.

This chain joins TRBV2 and TRBJ2-7, with 8 positions matching TRBD1. The V and J ends lost 8 bases and 6 bases, in that order; junction bases with no gene match: 15. Per the germline V gene, CDR1 is SNHLY and CDR2 is FYNNEI. This CDR3 is 15 amino acids long. CDR3: CASLPSRTGPTEQYF. CDR3 nucleotides: TGTGCCAGCCTTCCTTCGAGGACAGGGCCTACCGAGCAGTACTTC. The variable domain in full, completed from reference TRBV2 and TRBJ2-7, reads EPEVTQTPSHQVTQMGQEVILRCVPISNHLYFYWYRQILGQKVEFLVSFYNNEISEKSEIFDDQFSVERPDGSNFTLKIRSTKLEDSAMYFCASLPSRTGPTEQYFGPGTRLTVT.

The chain has TRBV7-6 and TRBJ2-5; 9 nucleotides align to TRBD2. The CDR3 sequence is 13 residues long. Germline assignment: CDR1 SGHVS and CDR2 FNYEAQ. Losses at the gene ends were 8 bases for V and 5 bases for J; bases not matched to a gene: 6. CDR3 sequence: CASRAGGKETQYF. Here the CDR3 DNA reads TGTGCCAGCCGCGCGGGGGGGAAGGAGACCCAGTACTTC. The full variable domain, rest sourced from reference TRBV7-6 and TRBJ2-5, is GAGVSQSPRYKVTKRGQDVALRCDPISGHVSLYWYRQALGQGPEFLTYFNYEAQQDKSGLPNDRFSAERPEGSISTLTIQRTEQRDSAMYRCASRAGGKETQYFGPGTRLLVL.